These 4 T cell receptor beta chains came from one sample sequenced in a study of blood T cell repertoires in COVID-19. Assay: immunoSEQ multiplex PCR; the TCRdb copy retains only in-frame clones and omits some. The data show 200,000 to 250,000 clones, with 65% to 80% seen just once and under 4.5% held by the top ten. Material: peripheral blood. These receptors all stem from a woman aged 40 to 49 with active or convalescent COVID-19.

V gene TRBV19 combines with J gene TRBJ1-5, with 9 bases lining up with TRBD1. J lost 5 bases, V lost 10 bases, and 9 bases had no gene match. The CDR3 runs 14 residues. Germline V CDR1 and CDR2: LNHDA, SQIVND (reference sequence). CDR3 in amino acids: CATKTGGHDQPQHF. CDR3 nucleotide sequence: TGTGCCACAAAGACAGGGGGGCACGATCAGCCCCAGCATTTT.

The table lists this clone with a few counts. The CDR3 loop is CASGTGLGEQYF. The CDR3 coding sequence is TGTGCCAGTGGGACAGGGCTCGGCGAGCAGTACTTC. The chain couples TRBV12-3 or TRBV12-4 to TRBJ2-7; the match to TRBD1 covers 9 bases. Trimming cost V 9 bases and J 6 bases; bases outside gene matches: 6. There are 12 residues in the CDR3.

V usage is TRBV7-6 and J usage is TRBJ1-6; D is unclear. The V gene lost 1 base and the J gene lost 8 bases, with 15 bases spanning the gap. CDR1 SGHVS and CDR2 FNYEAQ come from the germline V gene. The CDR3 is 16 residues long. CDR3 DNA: TGTGCCAGCAGCTTAGGGGCAGAAGGATGGGATTCACCCCTCCACTTT. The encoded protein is CASSLGAEGWDSPLHF.

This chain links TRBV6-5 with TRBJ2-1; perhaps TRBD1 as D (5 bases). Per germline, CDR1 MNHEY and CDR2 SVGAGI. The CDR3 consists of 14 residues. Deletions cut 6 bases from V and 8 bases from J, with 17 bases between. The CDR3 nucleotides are TGTGCCAGCAGGGCTGGCAGGGAACACGATGAGCAGTTCTTC. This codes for CASRAGREHDEQFF.